One and the same sample provided the 30 T cell receptor beta chains below, sequenced in a study of memory CD4+ T cells and cytomegalovirus serostatus. The sort gate was single viable CD3+CD4+CD8-CD45RO+ cells for memory CD4+ T cells. Assay: immunoSEQ multiplex PCR; the TCRdb copy retains only in-frame clones and omits some. Of some 87,000 clones listed, about 80% are singletons. The source material was memory CD4+ T cells from blood. Receptor source: an adult in good health and CMV-seropositive.

The V gene is TRBV5-4, the J gene TRBJ2-7; a possible D gene is TRBD2 (6 bases). Germline values: CDR1 SGHNT, CDR2 YYREEE (reference sequence). V lost 4 bases to trimming and J lost 5 bases, with 19 bases between them. This CDR3 has 15 amino acids. The CDR3 region has the DNA TGTGCCAGCAGCACGGGGGATTCAAGGGGCCACGAGCAGTACTTC. This codes for CASSTGDSRGHEQYF.

The CDR3 DNA reads TGTGCCAGTAGTGGGGTGAACACTGAAGCTTTCTTT. Protein product: CASSGVNTEAFF. The genes are TRBV19 and TRBJ1-1; D gene ambiguous. The CDR3 totals 12 residues. Germline-derived CDR1 and CDR2 are LNHDA and SQIVND (reference sequence). Trimming pared 5 bases from V and 0 bases from J, leaving 4 bases between.

V usage is TRBV19 and J usage is TRBJ2-3; D is unresolved. Looked up from germline, CDR1 is LNHDA and CDR2 is SQIVND (reference sequence). This CDR3 is 13 amino acids long. Trimming removed 5 bases at V and 1 base at J, with 7 bases between. This CDR3 reads CASSDIGTDTQYF. The CDR3 coding sequence is TGTGCCAGTAGTGACATAGGCACAGATACGCAGTATTTT.

The CDR3 DNA reads as TGCGCCAGCAGCTTGGATGGGACAACCCTCAATGAGCAGTTCTTC. Translated: CASSLDGTTLNEQFF. The genes are TRBV5-1 and TRBJ2-1, with D perhaps matching TRBD1 (6 bases). V lost 0 bases to trimming and J lost 6 bases, with 13 bases between them. Per germline, CDR1 SGHRS and CDR2 YFSETQ. The CDR3 is 15 amino acids.

This chain connects TRBV30 to TRBJ2-3; D ambiguous. Between the trimmed V and J ends, which lost 5 bases and 2 bases, there was a span of 5 bases. CDR1 is GTSNPN and CDR2 is SVGIG in the germline V gene (reference sequence). This CDR3 is built from 11 residues. CDR3 in DNA: TGTGCCTGGGAAACCACAGATACGCAGTATTTT. This translates into CAWETTDTQYF.

The J gene is TRBJ2-4, the V gene TRBV19, with 10 bases matching TRBD1. V shed 4 bases, J shed 2 bases, and the junction held 11 bases outside the gene matches. Germline CDR1 LNHDA, CDR2 SQIVND (reference sequence). This CDR3 has 18 residues. The CDR3 loop is CASSTTGGKKGPKNIQYF. The CDR3 bases are TGTGCCAGTAGTACGACAGGGGGCAAAAAGGGCCCCAAAAACATTCAGTACTTC.

The rearrangement links TRBV7-2 to TRBJ1-2; the match to TRBD1 covers 7 bases. The CDR3 consists of 14 residues. The J segment lost 4 bases and the V segment lost 3 bases, leaving 5 bases of the junction unmatched. CDR1 is SGHTA and CDR2 is FQGNSA in the germline V gene. The chain's CDR3 is CASSLTGNGYGYTF. CDR3 nucleotides: TGTGCCAGCAGCTTGACAGGGAACGGCTATGGCTACACCTTC.

The chain combines TRBV19 with TRBJ2-1, with a weak D call TRBD2 (5 bases). The V gene's germline CDR1 is LNHDA and CDR2 SQIVND (reference sequence). This CDR3 comprises 16 residues. V was clipped by 5 bases and J by 7 bases, with 21 bases between them. The CDR3 nucleotides read TGTGCCAGTAGTCCGCCACTTCGGACCAGACTAAATGAGCAGTTCTTC. This translates into CASSPPLRTRLNEQFF.

This rearrangement joins TRBV6-4 to TRBJ2-2, with D uncertain. The CDR3 covers 14 residues. V lost 3 bases to trimming and J lost 0 bases, with 5 bases between them. The V gene's germline CDR1 is MRHNA and CDR2 SNTAGT. Here the CDR3 reads CASSEAANTGELFF. CDR3 coding DNA: TGTGCCAGCAGTGAGGCAGCGAACACCGGGGAGCTGTTTTTT.

The V gene is TRBV6-5, the J gene TRBJ1-4, with unresolved D. CDR1 MNHEY and CDR2 SVGAGI come from the germline V gene. The CDR3 length is 14 residues. Trimming left V 6 bases short and J 4 bases short, with 12 bases between. This CDR3 is CASRKSDVNEKLFF. DNA for the CDR3: TGTGCCAGCAGGAAATCGGACGTTAATGAAAAACTGTTTTTT.

This sequence joins TRBV27 and TRBJ1-5, with 10 bases lining up with TRBD1. The CDR3 totals 16 residues. V was pared by 3 bases and J by 7 bases, with 9 bases of the junction left unmatched. Germline CDR1 and CDR2: MNHEY and SMNVEV (reference sequence). CDR3 amino acids: CASSFLGQGGLQPQHF. The CDR3 DNA is TGTGCCAGCAGTTTTCTAGGACAGGGGGGCTTACAGCCCCAGCATTTT.

The chain uses TRBV5-6 and TRBJ1-4, with 9 bases lining up with TRBD1. Germline trimming cut 2 bases from V and 10 bases from J; bases unmatched to any gene: 3. In germline, CDR1 is SGHDT, CDR2 YYEEEE. The CDR3 runs to 13 residues. DNA for the CDR3: TGTGCCAGCAGCTTCTCGGACAGGGGAAAACTGTTTTTT. Its protein product is CASSFSDRGKLFF.

This clone was detected only once. The chain has TRBV14 and TRBJ2-7; weak D call: TRBD1 (5 bases). In germline, CDR1 is SGHDN, CDR2 FVKESK. This CDR3 has 14 amino acids. Between the trimmed V and J ends, which lost 4 bases and 3 bases, there was a span of 13 bases. CDR3 amino acids: CASSRGQHNYEQYF. The DNA for the CDR3 is TGTGCCAGCAGCCGAGGACAACATAACTACGAGCAGTACTTC. Variable domain in full (rest from reference TRBV14 and TRBJ2-7): EAGVTQFPSHSVIEKGQTVTLRCDPISGHDNLYWYRRVMGKEIKFLLHFVKESKQDESGMPNNRFLAERTGGTYSTLKVQPAELEDSGVYFCASSRGQHNYEQYFGPGTRLTVT.

V and J are TRBV9 and TRBJ2-1; D is perhaps TRBD1 (6 bases). V lost 0 bases, J lost 1 base, and 11 bases lay in between. Germline V gene sequence: CDR1 SGDLS, CDR2 YYNGEE. The CDR3 length is 16 residues. CDR3 in DNA: TGTGCCAGCAGCGTAGGACCAGGGGAATCCTACAATGAGCAGTTCTTC. Translating gives CASSVGPGESYNEQFF.

On this clone itself: Distinct nucleotide sequences in the sample also encode this CDR3. The chain employs TRBV2 and TRBJ1-5; D not resolved. The CDR3 is 12 residues long. The germline V gene encodes CDR1 SNHLY and CDR2 FYNNEI. V was shortened by 3 bases and J by 6 bases, with 6 bases between the two germline ends. The CDR3 spells CASSERSQPQHF. In DNA, the CDR3 is TGTGCCAGCAGTGAGCGTAGTCAGCCCCAGCATTTT.

This chain links TRBV19 with TRBJ2-2; D not resolved. The V and J ends lost 7 bases and 5 bases respectively, with 23 bases between them. CDR3 length: 17 amino acids. Germline V lookup: CDR1 LNHDA, CDR2 SQIVND (reference sequence). As DNA, the CDR3 is TGTGCCAGTAAGGAGACTGTAGGAGCAAGTCGGACCGGGGAGCTGTTTTTT. Its protein product is CASKETVGASRTGELFF.

This sequence joins TRBV19 and TRBJ1-1; 7 bases line up with TRBD1. The CDR3 spans 17 residues. V lost 3 bases, J lost 1 base, and 11 bases stayed unmatched. The germline V gene encodes CDR1 LNHDA and CDR2 SQIVND (reference sequence). CDR3 protein: CASSIMKGGGENTEAFF. In nucleotides, the CDR3 is TGTGCCAGTAGTATTATGAAAGGGGGCGGCGAGAACACTGAAGCTTTCTTT.

This CDR3 reads CASSQPVNTEAFF. The CDR3 nucleotides read TGTGCCAGCAGCCAGCCGGTGAACACTGAAGCTTTCTTT. This sequence joins TRBV7-2 and TRBJ1-1, with D unclear. CDR1 is SGHTA, CDR2 FQGNSA, per germline. Trimming removed 5 bases at V and 0 bases at J, with 7 bases between. The CDR3 runs to 13 residues.

The chain combines TRBV5-5 with TRBJ2-5, with 8 bases lining up with TRBD2. This CDR3 comprises 18 residues. Trimming cost V 2 bases and J 4 bases; bases outside gene matches: 16. The germline V gene encodes CDR1 SGHKS and CDR2 YYEKEE (reference sequence). Written as DNA, the CDR3 is TGTGCCAGCAGCTTCGTGTCATCCGCCTCCCGGGGGGGAGAGACCCAGTACTTC. Its translation: CASSFVSSASRGGETQYF.

V is TRBV4-1 and J is TRBJ2-2; D ambiguous. Deletions cut 1 base from V and 4 bases from J, with 13 bases between. Looked up from germline, CDR1 is MGHRA and CDR2 is YSYEKL. The CDR3 sequence is 16 residues long. The chain's CDR3 is CASSQGFSSSTGELFF. The CDR3 DNA reads as TGCGCCAGCAGCCAAGGATTCAGTTCGAGCACCGGGGAGCTGTTTTTT.

The genes are TRBV7-2 and TRBJ2-4; the match to TRBD1 covers 7 bases. CDR3 length: 14 amino acids. CDR1 and CDR2 (germline): SGHTA, FQGNSA. J lost 6 bases, V lost 2 bases, and 4 bases had no gene match. The CDR3: CASSLTGQINIQYF. For the CDR3, the DNA is TGTGCCAGCAGCTTAACGGGACAGATAAACATTCAGTACTTC. The full variable domain, rest sourced from reference TRBV7-2 and TRBJ2-4, is GAGVSQSPSNKVTEKGKDVELRCDPISGHTALYWYRQSLGQGLEFLIYFQGNSAPDKSGLPSDRFSAERTGGSVSTLTIQRTQQEDSAVYLCASSLTGQINIQYFGAGTRLSVL.

This clone was observed once. This sequence joins TRBV5-1 and TRBJ2-2, with 8 nucleotides matching TRBD2. Germline lookup yields CDR1 SGHRS and CDR2 YFSETQ. The CDR3 totals 15 residues. V gave up 3 bases and J gave up 5 bases; unmatched junction bases: 6. The CDR3 region has the DNA TGCGCCAGCAGCTCGGGAAGCGGGAGTACCGGGGAGCTGTTTTTT. Protein: CASSSGSGSTGELFF.

The V and J genes are TRBV7-2 and TRBJ2-3; D is possibly TRBD1 (5 bases). V lost 3 bases and J 3 bases, leaving 13 bases between the germline ends. CDR3 size: 15 residues. Germline V lookup: CDR1 SGHTA, CDR2 FQGNSA. The CDR3 DNA follows: TGTGCCAGCAGCTTCGCAGGGCTAGGAACAGATACGCAGTATTTT. Translated, it gives CASSFAGLGTDTQYF.

This chain joins TRBV10-1 and TRBJ2-2; either TRBD1 or TRBD2 may supply D (5 bases each). The germline CDR1 and CDR2 sequences are WNHNN and SYGVQD (reference sequence). There are 13 residues in the CDR3. V was cut by 4 bases and J by 3 bases, with 6 bases left in between. The chain's CDR3 is CASSGGYTGELFF. Here the CDR3 DNA reads TGCGCCAGCAGTGGGGGGTACACCGGGGAGCTGTTTTTT.

Notes on this clone: This same CDR3 is encoded by further DNA sequences in the sample. The chain employs TRBV28 and TRBJ1-5; TRBD1 matches 10 bases. Germline V gives CDR1 MDHEN, CDR2 SYDVKM. The V gene end was trimmed by 7 bases and the J gene end by 4 bases; junction bases not matched to a gene: 4. The length of the CDR3 is 14 residues. The CDR3 is CASIPGQGNQPQHF. The CDR3 coding sequence is TGTGCCAGCATACCGGGACAGGGGAATCAGCCCCAGCATTTT.

J is TRBJ2-5 and V is TRBV7-8; TRBD2 aligns across 10 bases. Germline values: CDR1 SGHVS, CDR2 FQNEAQ. V shed 1 base, J shed 5 bases, and the junction held 4 bases outside the gene matches. This CDR3 has 15 residues. CDR3 sequence reads: CASSLEGLARETQYF. Written as DNA, the CDR3 is TGTGCCAGCAGCTTAGAGGGACTAGCGAGGGAGACCCAGTACTTC.

The sample holds one count of this clone. The chain carries TRBV11-2 and TRBJ2-1; the D gene is possibly TRBD2 (6 bases). The CDR3 consists of 14 residues. Between the trimmed V and J ends, which lost 0 bases and 9 bases, there was a span of 12 bases. Germline CDR1 and CDR2: SGHAT and FQNNGV. CDR3 DNA sequence: TGTGCCAGCAGCTTAGATACTAGCAGTAGTGAGCAGTTCTTC. Translating it yields CASSLDTSSSEQFF.

This clone was recorded a few times. The chain uses TRBV5-4 and TRBJ1-4; 9 bases map to TRBD1. The germline V gene has CDR1 SGHNT and CDR2 YYREEE (reference sequence). CDR3 size: 15 residues. The trim removed 0 bases at V and 7 bases at J, leaving 4 bases unmatched. CDR3 nucleotides: TGTGCCAGCAGCTTGGCCGGACAGGGGCTTGAAAAACTGTTTTTT. Amino acids: CASSLAGQGLEKLFF.

The V call is TRBV28, the J call TRBJ1-5; D gene uncertain. The germline gives CDR1 MDHEN, CDR2 SYDVKM. This CDR3 contains 17 residues. Trimming removed 4 bases at V and 2 bases at J, with 18 bases between. DNA for the CDR3: TGTGCCAGCAGTTATGGGGTCGGGGTCCTGGGCAATCAGCCCCAGCATTTT. Translated: CASSYGVGVLGNQPQHF.

The gene calls are TRBV28 and TRBJ2-3; D unclear. Trimming took off 4 bases at V and 8 bases at J, with 16 bases between the two ends. This CDR3 region has 14 residues. Germline CDR1 reads MDHEN; CDR2 reads SYDVKM. The CDR3 protein is CASSSSGSDLTQYF. CDR3 sequence (DNA): TGTGCCAGCAGTTCCTCCGGGTCCGACCTTACGCAGTATTTT.